The entry that follows covers one T cell receptor beta chain sequence. The target of this receptor is not known. No much larger clone is present one base from it, and per-base qualities are unavailable. Reading the label with the study, this specimen's treatment or condition is: live attenuated yellow fever vaccine strain. PBMCs were isolated from peripheral blood using a standard Ficoll-Paque protocol. Dynabeads CD4 and CD8 positive selection kits were used to isolate the CD4 and CD8 T-cell fractions. RNA was extracted with TriZol from bulk PBMCs, CD4 and CD8 fractions, and dextramer-positive and dextramer-negative fractions. These data originate in a study of T cells after yellow fever vaccination (dated by TCRdb to the late 2010s). Describing the broader study: Libraries from fractions with low cell numbers were prepared with the SMART-Seq v4 Ultra Low Input RNA kit. The cohort comprised two healthy male donors, one aged 18 to 29 and one aged 30 to 40 years. Blood was drawn at multiple timepoints before and after primary and secondary immunization, with bulk PBMC replicates and cell subsets isolated. Bulk TCR alpha and beta repertoires were sequenced longitudinally to track T-cell clones before and after primary and booster YFV17D yellow fever vaccination.

Points the paper makes about the study in general: Most clones expanded after primary vaccination (around 97% of CD4 and around 89% of CD8) were re-detected after the booster, suggesting that broad memory maintenance occurred. A small share of clonotypes occurred in both CD4 and CD8 compartments, likely arising from convergent recombination. The secondary T-cell response was weaker than the primary response but faster, peaking on day 5 instead of day 15. Computational filtering was needed because FACS-sorted repertoires could contain abundant contaminating clonotypes from the bulk population. Because the study included only a couple of donors, the extent to which the findings can be generalized is limited.

TCR cDNA was synthesized by 5'RACE template switching, which introduced a universal primer site and unique molecular identifiers. cDNA synthesis was primed from both the TCR alpha and TCR beta constant segments. Libraries were amplified in two PCR steps, with sample barcodes and sequencing adapters added in the second step. Libraries were sequenced on Illumina HiSeq 2500 (2x100 bp) or NovaSeq (2x150 bp). The study's processing was this. MIGEC handled demultiplexing of reads and collapsing into UMI consensus sequences, while MiXCR performed V(D)J alignment. Clonotypes responding to the vaccine were identified with edgeR on replicate PBMC samples, with the criteria of FDR below 0.01 and a log2 fold change above 5 up to day 15. CD4 or CD8 identity was assigned to each bulk clonotype according to whether the clonotype was present at higher abundance in the sequenced CD4 repertoire or the sequenced CD8 repertoire. The public reads were reprocessed in TCRdb via fastp at Q25 and MiXCR, keeping in-frame beta chains. CDR3 protein duplicates are merged, each entry listing the most common genes and DNA. TCRdb, not the authors, supplied the V and J calls. This sample lists more than 90,000 distinct CDR3 sequences; 8.4% were detected once. The ten largest make up 25% of the sample.

The CDR3 has 16 amino acids, counting the end cysteine and phenylalanine. The CDR3 DNA has 48 bases and is translated from base 1. Here V drops 7 bases and J drops 0 bases, and the junction holds 9 bases not matched to any gene. Based on the germline V gene, the CDR1 and CDR2 sequences are SNHLY and FYNNEI. This sequence originates from a man under 40 who received the YFV17D yellow fever vaccine. The chain is made from TRBV2 and TRBJ2-7; 10 central bases correspond to TRBD1. The starting material was CD8+ T cells sorted from PBMCs, obtained 45 days after the yellow fever booster vaccination. In nucleotides, the sequence is TGTGCCAGCATGGGGACAGGGGATCCAAGCTCCTACGAGCAGTACTTC. Its product reads: CASMGTGDPSSYEQYF.